Listed here are 23 T cell receptor beta chains from one sample, sequenced in a study of technical replicates of blood from a few donors (dated by TCRdb to 2015 to 2018). The library was made by the immunoSEQ multiplex PCR assay. Not all clones reach the TCRdb copy of this immuneACCESS table, which keeps in-frame sequences only. Checked studies attribute under half of the gap to unresolved V genes and leave the rest unexplained. Present in this sample are under 85,000 clones, approximately 92% of which were seen just once. The ten most abundant clones make up about 0.35% of the sample. The sample comprised T cells isolated from PBMCs. The receptors originated from a human donor in good health. Some clones in this sample may be carry-over from other donors' samples.

The rearrangement joins TRBV4-2 to TRBJ2-5; 10 bases fit TRBD2. Looked up from germline, CDR1 is LGHNA and CDR2 is YNFKEQ. The CDR3 is 17 amino acids. With 0 bases clipped from V and 5 bases from J, the junction kept 9 bases outside the gene matches. CDR3 residues: CASSQEGFLAGEETQYF. The DNA of the CDR3 is TGTGCCAGCAGCCAAGAAGGGTTCCTAGCGGGAGAGGAGACCCAGTACTTC.

As to this clone: The junction shows a germline mismatch at one end, possibly a read error. The chain recombines TRBV7-7 with TRBJ2-3; no reliable D call. The germline CDR1 and CDR2 sequences are SSHAT and FNYEAQ (reference sequence). The CDR3 loop spans 13 amino acids. The CDR3 sequence is CASSLIGTDTQYF. The CDR3 DNA reads as TGTGCTAGCAGCTTGATAGGCACAGATACGCAGTATTTT.

The V gene is TRBV5-1, the J gene TRBJ2-1; D is undetermined. Deletions cut 0 bases from V and 0 bases from J, with 4 bases between. Germline values: CDR1 SGHRS, CDR2 YFSETQ. The CDR3 extends over 14 amino acids. The CDR3 loop is CASSLGSSYNEQFF. For the CDR3, the DNA is TGCGCCAGCAGCTTGGGTAGCTCCTACAATGAGCAGTTCTTC.

V and J are TRBV30 and TRBJ2-2; TRBD1 matches at 8 bases. After removal of 5 bases from V and 8 bases from J, the junction contained 16 bases not matched to a gene. CDR1 and CDR2 from the germline V gene are GTSNPN and SVGIG (reference sequence). The CDR3 is 16 residues long. The CDR3 coding sequence is TGTGCCTGGCATCCGACAGGGGTCGCTTCTCGAGGGGAGCTGTTTTTT. Its protein is CAWHPTGVASRGELFF.

The V gene is TRBV7-2, the J gene TRBJ2-5; the D gene is possibly TRBD1 (5 bases). Germline CDR1 reads SGHTA; CDR2 reads FQGNSA. CDR3 length: 15 residues. The ends were cut back, 6 bases at V and 6 bases at J, with 20 bases in the middle. The CDR3, as DNA: TGTGCCAGCAGTCCATTACGTGGGGCCGGAAAGACCCAGTACTTC. Amino acid sequence: CASSPLRGAGKTQYF.

This chain uses TRBV30 with TRBJ1-4, with D tentatively TRBD1 (5 bases). Germline-derived CDR1 and CDR2 are GTSNPN and SVGIG (reference sequence). The CDR3 runs to 15 residues. Trimming removed 0 bases from V and 4 bases from J, with 12 bases in between. In nucleotides, the CDR3 is TGTGCCTGGAGTGTTGGGGGACTGGGTAATGAAAAACTGTTTTTT. Protein product: CAWSVGGLGNEKLFF.

The gene calls are TRBV12-5 and TRBJ2-3, with 15 bases identical to TRBD2. V was clipped by 5 bases and J by 3 bases; unmatched bases: 0. The CDR3 spans 15 residues. Germline CDR1 is LGHNT and CDR2 is FRNRAP. As DNA, the CDR3 is TGTGCTAGTGGTGGACTAGCGGGAGGGACAGATACGCAGTATTTT. Amino acid sequence: CASGGLAGGTDTQYF.

The rearrangement uses TRBV23-1 and TRBJ2-5; 7 nucleotides match TRBD1. Being an ORF, TRBV23-1 has a function that is uncertain. The CDR3 totals 14 residues. J was trimmed by 5 bases and V by 2 bases; bases with no gene match: 5. CDR3 nucleotide sequence: TGCGCCAGCAGTCAACGGACAGGATGCGAGACCCAGTACTTC. The encoded protein is CASSQRTGCETQYF.

The count of this clone is one. The J gene is TRBJ2-2, the V gene TRBV11-2; 11 bases align to TRBD1. Per germline, CDR1 SGHAT and CDR2 FQNNGV. CDR3 length: 17 amino acids. V shed 2 bases and J 1 base; nucleotides not matched to a gene: 3. The CDR3 sequence: CASSLFGTGGNTGELFF. The CDR3 bases are TGTGCCAGCAGCTTATTTGGGACAGGGGGGAACACCGGGGAGCTGTTTTTT.

The genes are TRBV5-4 and TRBJ2-7; perhaps TRBD2 as D (7 bases). The CDR3 sequence is 15 residues long. V was pared by 0 bases and J by 1 base, with 11 bases between. CDR1 and CDR2 (germline): SGHNT, YYREEE (reference sequence). The CDR3 region is CASSLDREGSYEQYF. As DNA, the CDR3 is TGTGCCAGCAGCTTGGACAGGGAGGGTTCCTACGAGCAGTACTTC. The entire variable domain, with the rest obtained from reference TRBV5-4 and TRBJ2-7, is as follows: ETGVTQSPTHLIKTRGQQVTLRCSSQSGHNTVSWYQQALGQGPQFIFQYYREEENGRGNFPPRFSGLQFPNYSSELNVNALELDDSALYLCASSLDREGSYEQYFGPGTRLTVT.

The chain has TRBV5-5 and TRBJ1-3; 7 bases align to TRBD1. Germline CDR1 and CDR2: SGHKS and YYEKEE (reference sequence). J was trimmed by 0 bases and V by 4 bases; bases with no gene match: 7. The CDR3 sequence is 16 residues long. CDR3 sequence: CASSLTGTLSGNTIYF. CDR3 DNA: TGTGCCAGCAGCCTGACAGGGACCCTCTCTGGAAACACCATATATTTT.

The CDR3 DNA reads as TGTGCCAGCAGCAAAGGTGAGGCAGGGTGCCCGGGGACCCAGTACTTC. It translates to CASSKGEAGCPGTQYF. The rearrangement links TRBV21-1 to TRBJ2-5; TRBD1 is the table's D call, not checked against the DNA. TRBV21-1 is shown as a pseudogene. This CDR3 is 16 amino acids long.

This clone was observed a single time. This chain links TRBV19 with TRBJ1-5; 11 nucleotides align to TRBD1. CDR1 is LNHDA, CDR2 SQIVND, per germline (reference sequence). Trimming removed 5 bases from V and 5 bases from J; junction bases left unmatched: 2. CDR3 length: 14 amino acids. The CDR3: CASSPGQGDQPQHF. CDR3 nucleotide sequence: TGTGCCAGTAGTCCGGGACAGGGGGATCAGCCCCAGCATTTT. Combining the CDR3 with reference TRBV19 and TRBJ1-5 gives the whole variable domain DGGITQSPKYLFRKEGQNVTLSCEQNLNHDAMYWYRQDPGQGLRLIYYSQIVNDFQKGDIAEGYSVSREKKESFPLTVTSAQKNPTAFYLCASSPGQGDQPQHFGDGTRLSIL.

This clone was observed a few times. The gene calls are TRBV28 and TRBJ1-5, with 8 bases aligning to TRBD1. The CDR3 is 16 amino acids. With 5 bases clipped from V and 6 bases from J, the junction kept 12 bases outside the gene matches. In germline, CDR1 is MDHEN, CDR2 SYDVKM. CDR3 DNA: TGTGCCAGCAGTCCCCCTCGGGACAGGTTTGGTCAGCCCCAGCATTTT. This translates into CASSPPRDRFGQPQHF.

The chain is built from TRBV6-5 and TRBJ2-3; TRBD2 matches at 8 bases. J gave up 2 bases and V 0 bases, and 4 bases lay outside the gene matches. Germline lookup yields CDR1 MNHEY and CDR2 SVGAGI. The CDR3 runs to 16 residues. CDR3 in DNA: TGTGCCAGCAGTTACTCGACAGCGGGAGTCACAGATACGCAGTATTTT. Translating gives CASSYSTAGVTDTQYF.

CDR3 sequence (DNA): TGTGCCACCAGCAGCGCGCAGGGGGAAGCTTTCTTT. It yields the protein CATSSAQGEAFF. The V and J genes are TRBV15 and TRBJ1-1, with a tentative D call TRBD1 (6 bases). The CDR3 has 12 amino acids. Germline V gene sequence: CDR1 LNHNV, CDR2 YYDKDF (reference sequence). Trimming stripped 3 bases from V and 8 bases from J, with 10 bases between.

The genes are TRBV27 and TRBJ2-7, with D possibly matching TRBD2 (5 bases). Per germline, CDR1 MNHEY and CDR2 SMNVEV (reference sequence). The germline V and J ends were trimmed by 2 bases and 7 bases, with 15 bases remaining between them. There are 14 residues in the CDR3. The CDR3 DNA reads as TGTGCCAGCAGTTTACCGGATCGCTCGGGGGAGCAGTACTTC. Translation gives CASSLPDRSGEQYF.

The chain combines TRBV19 with TRBJ2-2; the match to TRBD1 covers 9 bases. Germline loops: CDR1 LNHDA, CDR2 SQIVND (reference sequence). V lost 8 bases and J lost 2; bases outside the gene matches: 3. This CDR3 comprises 14 residues. CDR3 nucleotides: TGTGCCAGTTCACAGGGGGCAAACACCGGGGAGCTGTTTTTT. Amino acids: CASSQGANTGELFF.

V and J are TRBV29-1 and TRBJ2-7, with TRBD1 matching over 10 bases. Germline V CDR1 and CDR2: SQVTM, ANQGSEA. V was pared by 3 bases and J by 1 base, with 6 bases of the junction left unmatched. This CDR3 comprises 15 residues. CDR3 amino acids: CSVETGTGVSYEQYF. DNA of the CDR3: TGCAGCGTTGAGACCGGGACAGGGGTTTCCTACGAGCAGTACTTC.

Only one count was recorded for this clone. This chain links TRBV2 with TRBJ2-5; TRBD1 aligns across 7 bases. This CDR3 spans 16 amino acids. V gave up 4 bases and J gave up 6 bases; unmatched junction bases: 14. Germline V gives CDR1 SNHLY, CDR2 FYNNEI. The CDR3: CASSGPLLTGEKTQYF. The DNA of the CDR3 is TGTGCCAGCAGTGGCCCTCTCCTCACAGGGGAGAAGACCCAGTACTTC.

This clone was observed a single time. This chain connects TRBV21-1 to TRBJ2-2; the table gives TRBD2 as D, unverified against the DNA. TRBV21-1 is classified as a pseudogene. The CDR3 consists of 15 residues. The CDR3 spells CASRGGVLNTGELFF. The CDR3 nucleotides are TGTGCCAGCCGGGGGGGAGTCCTGAACACCGGGGAGCTGTTTTTT.

The rearrangement joins TRBV30 to TRBJ1-1; 8 bases agree with TRBD1. V trimming: 2 bases; J trimming: 1 base; junction bases outside the gene matches: 12. The germline gives CDR1 GTSNPN, CDR2 SVGIG (reference sequence). This CDR3 is built from 17 residues. The CDR3: CAWSPFGTGVSNTEAFF. The CDR3, as DNA: TGTGCCTGGAGTCCCTTTGGGACAGGCGTTTCGAACACTGAAGCTTTCTTT.

The rearrangement uses TRBV6-6 and TRBJ2-5, with D possibly being TRBD1 (6 bases). The V and J ends lost 0 bases and 2 bases respectively, with 13 bases between them. This CDR3 has 16 residues. Germline CDR1 is MNHNY and CDR2 is SVGAGI (reference sequence). DNA of the CDR3: TGTGCCAGCAGTTACTCGCCAGGGGTCATTCAAGAGACCCAGTACTTC. It specifies CASSYSPGVIQETQYF.